The rows below give T cell receptor beta chains drawn from one sample of a study of identical twins. TCRdb called the 5' RACE reads again in MiXCR, with one record for every CDR3 protein. The sample records about 890,000 distinct CDR3 sequences, 10% to 15% being singletons. These same records also appear under a second study, on yellow fever vaccine responses in identical twins.

Material: PBMCs. The receptors originated from a woman in her late teens or twenties in good health. Each CDR3 is given with its conserved first and last residue. The D gene is left open where the match is weak. Not every row has a clone size; where given, it reads once, few, many or a size class.

>few|16|TRBJ2-3|TRBD2|TRBV27
TGTGCCAGCACTACGGGACTAGCGACTAGCACAGATACGCAGTATTTT
CASTTGLATSTDTQYF
>-|13|TRBJ1-1|-|TRBV12-3/TRBV12-4
TGTGCCAGCAGTTTAGAGTCTTGGACTGAAGCTTTCTTT
CASSLESWTEAFF
>-|15|TRBJ1-5|TRBD1|TRBV7-8
TGTGCCAGCAGCTCAGGGACAGGGGGCGGTCAGCCCCAGCATTTT
CASSSGTGGGQPQHF
>few|17|TRBJ2-2|-|TRBV7-8
TGTGCCAGCAGCTTAGGCTCGGCGAGAGGGAACACCGGGGAGCTGTTTTTT
CASSLGSARGNTGELFF
>few|14|TRBJ2-5|-|TRBV7-2
TGTGCCAGCAGCTTATCTTCCTCCCAAGAGACCCAGTACTTC
CASSLSSSQETQYF
>few|15|TRBJ2-7|TRBD2|TRBV19
TGTGCCAGTAGTTCCGGAGCAGCGGGGAGCTACGAGCAGTACTTC
CASSSGAAGSYEQYF
>few|12|TRBJ2-1|-|TRBV9
TGTGCCAGCAGCGTAGCTGGAATAGAGCAGTTCTTC
CASSVAGIEQFF
>few|13|TRBJ1-2|-|TRBV5-1
TGCGCCAGCAGCTTGGAGCCCCACTATGGCTACACCTTC
CASSLEPHYGYTF
>few|11|TRBJ2-7|-|TRBV20-1
TGCAGTGCTAGGGGGGTTGACGAGCAGTACTTC
CSARGVDEQYF
>-|14|TRBJ2-1|-|TRBV7-6
TGTGCCAGCAAAGCGGGACAGGTGAACAATGAGCAGTTCTTC
CASKAGQVNNEQFF
>-|14|TRBJ1-4|TRBD1|TRBV5-1
TGCGCCAGCAGCTCGTGGGACAGGGACGAAAAACTGTTTTTT
CASSSWDRDEKLFF
>-|14|TRBJ1-1|-|TRBV5-1
TGCGCCAGCAGCTTGCCGCACAGCAACACTGAAGCTTTCTTT
CASSLPHSNTEAFF
>many|12|TRBJ1-2|-|TRBV5-1
TGCGCCAGCAACCAGGGAGGCTATGGCTACACCTTC
CASNQGGYGYTF
>-|14|TRBJ2-1|TRBD2|TRBV20-1
TGCAGTGCTGGGGGACTAGCGGGAGGGGGTGAGCAGTTCTTC
CSAGGLAGGGEQFF
>-|14|TRBJ2-1|TRBD2|TRBV24-1
TGTGCCACCAGTGTGACTAGCGGGTGGCTTGAGCAGTTCTTC
CATSVTSGWLEQFF
>many|14|TRBJ2-5|TRBD1|TRBV5-1
TGCGCCAGCAGCCCGGGACAGGGTGGGGAGACCCAGTACTTC
CASSPGQGGETQYF
>-|14|TRBJ2-3|TRBD2|TRBV12-3/TRBV12-4
TGTGCCAGCAGTTTGGCTAGCGGGGTAGATACGCAGTATTTT
CASSLASGVDTQYF
>few|14|TRBJ2-5|-|TRBV15
TGTGCCACCAGCAGAAGGACAACCCAAGAGACCCAGTACTTC
CATSRRTTQETQYF
>many|14|TRBJ1-1|-|TRBV20-1
TGCAGTGCCCTCTTCCGCCAGGCGGGCACTGAAGCTTTCTTT
CSALFRQAGTEAFF
>many|15|TRBJ2-2|-|TRBV6-4
TGTGCCAGCAGTGACTCGGGAGCGAACACCGGGGAGCTGTTTTTT
CASSDSGANTGELFF
>few|13|TRBJ2-1|-|TRBV24-1
TGTGCCACCGGAGGGACCGTTTACAATGAGCAGTTCTTC
CATGGTVYNEQFF
>-|18|TRBJ2-3|TRBD2|TRBV4-2
TGTGCCAGCAGCCAAGGTAGCGGGACGAGGTCAGTCACAGATACGCAGTATTTT
CASSQGSGTRSVTDTQYF